The 4 T cell receptor beta chains listed next were all sequenced from one sample in a study of blood T cell repertoires in COVID-19. The repertoire was sequenced with immunoSEQ multiplex PCR; TCRdb's copy has only in-frame clones and lacks some. The sample consists of approximately 100,000 clones, less than 80% of them appearing once. Sequenced sample: peripheral blood. The origin of the receptors is an elderly man with COVID-19, enrolled during active disease.

The sample holds one count of this clone. The CDR3 protein is CASSLSGDEQFF. The CDR3 DNA follows: TGTGCCAGTAGTCTCTCAGGGGACGAGCAGTTCTTC. The gene calls are TRBV19 and TRBJ2-1, with a weak D call TRBD1 (6 bases). There are 12 residues in the CDR3. The germline V and J ends were trimmed by 5 bases and 10 bases, with 12 bases remaining between them. The germline gives CDR1 LNHDA, CDR2 SQIVND (reference sequence).

The CDR3 loop is CASSSGGNSGANVLTF. The CDR3 region has the DNA TGTGCCAGCAGCTCGGGGGGCAACTCTGGGGCCAACGTCCTGACTTTC. The V gene is TRBV5-4, the J gene TRBJ2-6; perhaps TRBD2 as D (7 bases). V gave up 3 bases and J gave up 0 bases, with 10 bases separating them. The germline V gene encodes CDR1 SGHNT and CDR2 YYREEE (reference sequence). The CDR3 is 16 residues long.

The J gene is TRBJ1-1, the V gene TRBV18; possibly TRBD1 for D (5 bases). The CDR3 consists of 13 residues. Trimming took off 0 bases at V and 8 bases at J, with 10 bases between the two ends. The V gene's germline CDR1 is KGHSH and CDR2 LQKENI. In DNA form, the CDR3 reads TGTGCCAGCTCACCACCGAATTACAGGGAAGCTTTCTTT. Protein product: CASSPPNYREAFF.

This clone was detected only a few times. V is TRBV3-1 (or the pseudogene TRBV3-2) and J is TRBJ2-1; 9 nucleotides match TRBD2. Germline V gives CDR1 LGHDT, CDR2 YNNKEL (reference sequence). V lost 0 bases, J lost 5 bases, and 11 bases stayed unmatched. This CDR3 region has 18 residues. The CDR3 DNA reads as TGTGCCAGCAGCCAAGATGTTGAGCGGGAGGAAATTAACAATGAGCAGTTCTTC. This codes for CASSQDVEREEINNEQFF.